This T cell receptor beta chain stems from a study of T cells after yellow fever vaccination. This clonotype has at least ten counts. TCRdb ran MiXCR on the 5' RACE reads and lists one entry per CDR3 protein. The sample shows about 340,000 distinct CDR3 sequences, 4% of them seen only once. J lost 6 bases, V lost 4 bases, and 6 bases had no gene match. The CDR3 covers 13 residues. The germline CDR1 and CDR2 sequences are MNHEY and SMNVEV (reference sequence). The genes are TRBV27 and TRBJ2-7, with 7 bases lining up with TRBD2. This TCR derives from a man aged 18 to 29 who received the YFV17D yellow fever vaccine. Specimen: PBMCs, collected 5 days after the yellow fever booster vaccination. In DNA, the CDR3 is TGTGCCAGCAGTTCCAGCGGGGAATTCGAGCAGTACTTC. This gives the protein CASSSSGEFEQYF.